One sample yielded the 20 T cell receptor beta chains listed below, sequenced in a study of beta chain features in type 1 diabetes. Findings and caveats of the study: In all four CD4+ subsets, TCRB CDR3 length was significantly, moderately reduced in type 1 diabetes.

Expressed TCRB transcripts were sequenced, since all the RNA that had been isolated was reverse transcribed. TCRdb's copy holds only in-frame clones and misses some; the assay was immunoSEQ multiplex PCR. The table lists fewer than 350,000 clones, 15% of them singletons, with roughly 0.015% in the top ten. These receptors have no known antigen. Sequenced material: naive CD4+ T cells from blood. All receptors derive from a man between 18 and 29 years old with type 1 diabetes.

A few counts support this clone. V usage is TRBV30 and J usage is TRBJ2-7, with TRBD2 identical over 11 bases. The J segment lost 1 base and the V segment lost 2 bases, leaving 16 bases of the junction unmatched. Germline V gene lookup returns CDR1 GTSNPN and CDR2 SVGIG (reference sequence). This CDR3 is built from 19 residues. The CDR3 nucleotides read TGTGCCTGGAGTCCTCACAAATACTCCGGGACTAGCGGATCCTACGAGCAGTACTTC. It codes for CAWSPHKYSGTSGSYEQYF.

The genes are TRBV28 and TRBJ2-7; the match to TRBD2 covers 11 bases. Germline CDR1 MDHEN, CDR2 SYDVKM. The CDR3 consists of 14 residues. V lost 7 bases to trimming and J lost 2 bases; unmatched junction nucleotides: 4. DNA for the CDR3: TGTGCCAGCAAGAGACTAGCGGGGCCCTACGAGCAGTACTTC. As protein: CASKRLAGPYEQYF.

This clone was counted between two and nine times. The chain carries TRBV25-1 and TRBJ1-1; maybe TRBD1 (5 bases). Per the germline V gene, CDR1 is MGHDK and CDR2 is SYGVNS. The V end lost 2 bases, the J end lost 4 bases, and 14 bases lay between the germline ends. This CDR3 is 15 amino acids long. CDR3 amino acids: CASSEPKTGGTEAFF. As DNA, the CDR3 is TGTGCCAGCAGTGAACCTAAGACGGGGGGCACTGAAGCTTTCTTT.

This clone was picked up a small number of times. The chain is built from TRBV7-7 and TRBJ2-5; 13 bases are shared with TRBD2. There are 18 residues in the CDR3. V trimming: 5 bases; J trimming: 3 bases; junction bases outside the gene matches: 12. Germline loops: CDR1 SSHAT, CDR2 FNYEAQ (reference sequence). This CDR3 is CASSPGTAGLAGEETQYF. The CDR3 DNA is TGTGCCAGCAGCCCCGGGACTGCTGGACTAGCGGGAGAAGAGACCCAGTACTTC.

This chain connects TRBV28 to TRBJ2-1; 10 nucleotides match TRBD2. The CDR3 sequence is 15 residues long. V lost 3 bases to trimming and J lost 3 bases; unmatched junction nucleotides: 2. Germline V lookup: CDR1 MDHEN, CDR2 SYDVKM. The CDR3 sequence: CASSLASGGYNEQFF. CDR3 nucleotides: TGTGCCAGCAGTTTGGCTAGCGGGGGCTACAATGAGCAGTTCTTC.

This clone showed up just a few times. This chain uses TRBV5-6 with TRBJ2-3; TRBD2 matches 9 bases. CDR3 length: 15 residues. Losses at the gene ends were 0 bases for V and 7 bases for J; bases not matched to a gene: 6. The germline CDR1 and CDR2 sequences are SGHDT and YYEEEE. The CDR3 protein is CASSLGSREGYTQYF. The CDR3 DNA reads TGTGCCAGCAGCTTGGGGTCGCGGGAGGGATATACGCAGTATTTT.

The V and J genes are TRBV11-2 and TRBJ2-7; D possibly corresponds to TRBD2 (7 bases). V lost 5 bases and J lost 3, with 17 bases in between. Germline assignment: CDR1 SGHAT and CDR2 FQNNGV. The CDR3 runs 15 residues. The CDR3 DNA is TGTGCCAGCAGCCACGGGGGCGGGGGATTCTACGAGCAGTACTTC. Its translation: CASSHGGGGFYEQYF.

The chain is built from TRBV19 and TRBJ2-2, with D possibly TRBD2 on 5 matching bases. CDR1 is LNHDA and CDR2 is SQIVND in the germline V gene (reference sequence). CDR3 length: 17 amino acids. V was shortened by 6 bases and J by 1 base, with 18 bases between the two germline ends. CDR3 coding DNA: TGTGCCAGTAGGCACACCACCTGGACTGGGAACACCGGGGAGCTGTTTTTT. Its protein is CASRHTTWTGNTGELFF.

Only a few counts were recorded for this clone. V and J are TRBV9 and TRBJ2-1, with TRBD1 identical over 7 bases. The CDR3 consists of 13 residues. CDR1 and CDR2 (germline): SGDLS, YYNGEE. J was trimmed by 10 bases and V by 3 bases; bases with no gene match: 7. The CDR3: CASSANRGGEQFF. In DNA, the CDR3 is TGTGCCAGCAGCGCTAACAGGGGCGGGGAGCAGTTCTTC. Looking up the rest from reference TRBV9 and TRBJ2-1 gives the full variable domain: DSGVTQTPKHLITATGQRVTLRCSPRSGDLSVYWYQQSLDQGLQFLIQYYNGEERAKGNILERFSAQQFPDLHSELNLSSLELGDSALYFCASSANRGGEQFFGPGTRLTVL.

This clone was observed a few times. The genes are TRBV29-1 and TRBJ2-7; 9 bases fit TRBD2. This CDR3 comprises 14 residues. J gave up 2 bases and V 2 bases, and 4 bases lay outside the gene matches. CDR1 is SQVTM, CDR2 ANQGSEA, per germline. The CDR3 here is CSVEIAGGAYEQYF. CDR3 DNA sequence: TGCAGCGTTGAAATTGCGGGAGGGGCCTACGAGCAGTACTTC.

The chain recombines TRBV5-1 with TRBJ2-1; D is unresolved. Germline V gives CDR1 SGHRS, CDR2 YFSETQ. This CDR3 comprises 12 residues. Trimming cost V 0 bases and J 10 bases, with 8 bases left between them. The DNA of the CDR3 is TGCGCCAGCAGCTTGGAAGCGCGGGAGCAGTTCTTC. Encoded protein: CASSLEAREQFF.

The chain employs TRBV11-2 and TRBJ2-3; 8 positions agree with TRBD1. Per the germline V gene, CDR1 is SGHAT and CDR2 is FQNNGV. CDR3 length: 13 amino acids. Trimming at V came to 5 bases and at J to 5 bases, leaving 3 bases not matched to a gene. The CDR3 bases are TGTGCCAGCAGCCCCACAGGGGGAGATACGCAGTATTTT. Protein sequence: CASSPTGGDTQYF.

The table lists this clone with a few counts. The chain carries TRBV5-6 and TRBJ2-7; 8 bases are a match to TRBD2. Trimming at V came to 2 bases and at J to 7 bases, leaving 8 bases not matched to a gene. The CDR3 length is 14 residues. The V gene's germline CDR1 is SGHDT and CDR2 YYEEEE. The CDR3 region is CASSFDSGGMEQYF. CDR3 bases: TGTGCCAGCAGCTTCGACAGCGGGGGAATGGAGCAGTACTTC.

The genes are TRBV9 and TRBJ1-1; TRBD1 is a possible D gene (6 bases). The germline V gene has CDR1 SGDLS and CDR2 YYNGEE. Trimming removed 2 bases at V and 7 bases at J, with 12 bases between. There are 13 residues in the CDR3. In nucleotides, the CDR3 is TGTGCCAGCAGCGTCCGGGACACTAGTGAAGCTTTCTTT. Amino acid sequence: CASSVRDTSEAFF. The entire variable domain, with the rest obtained from reference TRBV9 and TRBJ1-1, is as follows: DSGVTQTPKHLITATGQRVTLRCSPRSGDLSVYWYQQSLDQGLQFLIQYYNGEERAKGNILERFSAQQFPDLHSELNLSSLELGDSALYFCASSVRDTSEAFFGQGTRLTVV.

The genes are TRBV11-2 and TRBJ2-1; possible D gene TRBD2, 5 bases. Germline CDR1 is SGHAT and CDR2 is FQNNGV. CDR3 length: 13 residues. V lost 7 bases and J 9 bases, leaving 16 bases between the germline ends. The CDR3 nucleotides are TGTGCCAGCAAGTGGAGGATCCGAGGTGAGCAGTTCTTC. Translated: CASKWRIRGEQFF.

The rearrangement links TRBV2 to TRBJ2-7; TRBD2 might be the D (6 bases). The CDR3 runs 14 residues. Trimming removed 7 bases from V and 0 bases from J, with 13 bases in between. The V gene's germline CDR1 is SNHLY and CDR2 FYNNEI. This chain's CDR3 is CASMVGGYSYEQYF. The CDR3 region has the DNA TGTGCCAGCATGGTTGGGGGGTACTCCTACGAGCAGTACTTC.

This clone was detected only a few times. The CDR3 region is CASSRRTSGQETQYF. The CDR3 DNA reads as TGTGCCAGCAGTCGACGGACTAGCGGACAAGAGACCCAGTACTTC. This chain uses TRBV28 with TRBJ2-5, with 10 bases aligning to TRBD2. Germline V gives CDR1 MDHEN, CDR2 SYDVKM. J gave up 2 bases and V 5 bases, and 5 bases lay outside the gene matches. The CDR3 spans 15 residues.

This sequence joins TRBV4-2 and TRBJ2-7; 7 bases map to TRBD2. From germline, CDR1 is LGHNA and CDR2 YNFKEQ. V shed 0 bases, J shed 2 bases, and the junction held 4 bases outside the gene matches. The CDR3 spans 15 residues. For the CDR3, the DNA is TGTGCCAGCAGCCAAGATCTAGCGGCAACCTACGAGCAGTACTTC. It translates to CASSQDLAATYEQYF.

The genes are TRBV19 and TRBJ2-3; maybe TRBD2 (6 bases). The CDR3 extends over 15 amino acids. Trimming took off 4 bases at V and 5 bases at J, with 16 bases between the two ends. Germline V CDR1 and CDR2: LNHDA, SQIVND (reference sequence). The CDR3 DNA is TGTGCCAGTAGTAAACCGGGACTGTCGGGAGATACGCAGTATTTT. Protein: CASSKPGLSGDTQYF. Drawing the rest from reference TRBV19 and TRBJ2-3, the complete variable domain is DGGITQSPKYLFRKEGQNVTLSCEQNLNHDAMYWYRQDPGQGLRLIYYSQIVNDFQKGDIAEGYSVSREKKESFPLTVTSAQKNPTAFYLCASSKPGLSGDTQYFGPGTRLTVL.

This clone was observed a handful of times. This chain connects TRBV29-1 to TRBJ2-3, with D possibly TRBD1 on 6 matching bases. CDR3 size: 13 residues. Looked up from germline, CDR1 is SQVTM and CDR2 is ANQGSEA. V was clipped by 7 bases and J by 3 bases, with 14 bases between them. CDR3 bases: TGCAGCGCCTCAGGGGCGCGGACAGATACGCAGTATTTT. It encodes CSASGARTDTQYF.